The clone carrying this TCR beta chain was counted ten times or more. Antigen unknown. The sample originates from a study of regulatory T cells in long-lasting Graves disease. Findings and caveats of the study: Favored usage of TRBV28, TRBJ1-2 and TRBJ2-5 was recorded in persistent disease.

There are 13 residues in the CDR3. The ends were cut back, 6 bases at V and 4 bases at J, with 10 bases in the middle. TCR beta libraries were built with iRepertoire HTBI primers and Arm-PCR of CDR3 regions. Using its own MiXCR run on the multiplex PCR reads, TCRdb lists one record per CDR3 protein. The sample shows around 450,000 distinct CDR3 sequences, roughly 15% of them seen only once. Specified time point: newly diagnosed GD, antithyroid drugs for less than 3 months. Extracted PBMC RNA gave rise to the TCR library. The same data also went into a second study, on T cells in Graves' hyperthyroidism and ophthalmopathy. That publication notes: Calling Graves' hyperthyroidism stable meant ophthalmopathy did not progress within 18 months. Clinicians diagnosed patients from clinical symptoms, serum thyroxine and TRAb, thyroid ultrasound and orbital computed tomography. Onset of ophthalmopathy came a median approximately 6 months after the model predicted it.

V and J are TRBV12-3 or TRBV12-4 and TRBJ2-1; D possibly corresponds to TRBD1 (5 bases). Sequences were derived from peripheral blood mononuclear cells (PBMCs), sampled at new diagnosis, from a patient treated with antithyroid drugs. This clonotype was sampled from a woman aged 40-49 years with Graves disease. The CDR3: CASRDREYNEQFF. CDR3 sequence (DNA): TGTGCCAGCAGAGACAGAGAGTACAATGAGCAGTTCTTC.